Below, 24 T cell receptor beta chains from the same sample are listed, as sequenced in a study of T cell responses to AZD1222 COVID-19 vaccine. Some clones are missing from TCRdb's copy, which holds only in-frame ones; the method was immunoSEQ multiplex PCR. Seen here are about 100,000 clones, 92% observed once, and the top ten hold about 8.1%. Here the sequenced sample was peripheral blood, taken 28 days after the second AZD1222 dose. These receptors were obtained from an adult who received the AZD1222 COVID-19 vaccine.

The chain uses TRBV30 and TRBJ1-6, with a tentative D call TRBD1 (6 bases). The CDR3 loop spans 15 amino acids. V was cut by 0 bases and J by 9 bases, with 15 bases left in between. Germline CDR1 reads GTSNPN; CDR2 reads SVGIG (reference sequence). In nucleotides, the CDR3 is TGTGCCTGGAGTGTAGAGGGAGCACAGGGTTCACCCCTCCACTTT. Its translation: CAWSVEGAQGSPLHF.

This clone has more than one count but fewer than ten. This rearrangement joins TRBV28 to TRBJ1-4; 7 bases agree with TRBD1. From germline, CDR1 is MDHEN and CDR2 SYDVKM. Trimming removed 2 bases from V and 4 bases from J; junction bases left unmatched: 10. CDR3 length: 17 residues. As DNA, the CDR3 is TGTGCCAGCAGTTTACTCCGGGACAGTTCCTTTAATGAAAAACTGTTTTTT. Its protein product is CASSLLRDSSFNEKLFF. Full variable domain (missing parts from reference TRBV28 and TRBJ1-4): DVKVTQSSRYLVKRTGEKVFLECVQDMDHENMFWYRQDPGLGLRLIYFSYDVKMKEKGDIPEGYSVSREKKERFSLILESASTNQTSMYLCASSLLRDSSFNEKLFFGSGTQLSVL.

About this clone itself: Other DNA sequences of this sample code for an identical CDR3. V is TRBV29-1 and J is TRBJ1-1; no firm D call. The CDR3 covers 13 residues. Germline-derived CDR1 and CDR2 are SQVTM and ANQGSEA. Trimming removed 3 bases from V and 0 bases from J, with 8 bases in between. The CDR3 DNA reads TGCAGCGTTGAGCGCAGAATGAACACTGAAGCTTTCTTT. Its translation: CSVERRMNTEAFF.

This chain joins TRBV5-5 and TRBJ1-1; TRBD1 aligns across 8 bases. This CDR3 comprises 15 residues. Per the germline V gene, CDR1 is SGHKS and CDR2 is YYEKEE (reference sequence). V was clipped by 3 bases and J by 0 bases; unmatched bases: 4. The DNA for the CDR3 is TGTGCCAGCAGCTGGGGGACAGGATTGAACACTGAAGCTTTCTTT. Translating it yields CASSWGTGLNTEAFF.

The chain uses TRBV30 and TRBJ1-4, with a possible D match to TRBD1 (5 bases). The CDR3 contains 15 residues. Trimming removed 4 bases from V and 7 bases from J, with 19 bases in between. Germline-derived CDR1 and CDR2 are GTSNPN and SVGIG (reference sequence). The CDR3: CAWTGKGQASEKLFF. The CDR3, as DNA: TGTGCCTGGACGGGGAAGGGGCAGGCAAGTGAAAAACTGTTTTTT.

In this sample, this clone turned up once. The chain is built from TRBV9 and TRBJ1-1; D might be TRBD1 (5 bases). Germline loops: CDR1 SGDLS, CDR2 YYNGEE. There are 14 residues in the CDR3. V was trimmed by 0 bases and J by 3 bases, leaving 9 bases between them. CDR3 in amino acids: CASSVAPRDTEAFF. The CDR3 DNA reads as TGTGCCAGCAGCGTAGCCCCCAGGGACACTGAAGCTTTCTTT.

The rearrangement links TRBV6-2 or TRBV6-3 to TRBJ1-5; the D is unclear. This CDR3 has 13 residues. With 3 bases removed from V and 4 bases from J, the gap between germline ends came to 7 bases. In germline, CDR1 is MNHEY, CDR2 SVGEGT. The chain's CDR3 is CASSYAGNQPQHF. CDR3 coding DNA: TGTGCCAGCAGTTATGCCGGTAATCAGCCCCAGCATTTT.

The chain carries TRBV12-5 and TRBJ1-6, with no clear D. The CDR3 runs 16 residues. V was cut by 1 base and J by 6 bases, with 13 bases left in between. The germline V gene encodes CDR1 LGHNT and CDR2 FRNRAP. This chain's CDR3 is CASGLGPVTSNSPLHF. CDR3 DNA sequence: TGTGCTAGTGGTTTGGGCCCAGTCACATCTAATTCACCCCTCCACTTT.

This clone was seen only a few times. The CDR3 spells CASSPPVRGTTGSYNEQFF. The CDR3 region has the DNA TGTGCCAGCAGCCCCCCGGTGCGCGGGACCACTGGCTCCTACAATGAGCAGTTCTTC. This chain joins TRBV7-9 and TRBJ2-1; TRBD2 is a possible D gene (6 bases). The V gene's germline CDR1 is SEHNR and CDR2 FQNEAQ (reference sequence). The CDR3 is made up of 19 amino acids. V was cut by 5 bases and J by 0 bases, with 23 bases left in between.

The chain joins TRBV29-1 to TRBJ1-1, with D tentatively TRBD1 (6 bases). The V gene's germline CDR1 is SQVTM and CDR2 ANQGSEA. The CDR3 is 14 amino acids. Trimming removed 6 bases at V and 6 bases at J, with 20 bases between. This CDR3 is CSVLTGPEKPEAFF. CDR3 in DNA: TGCAGCGTCCTAACAGGGCCCGAAAAACCTGAAGCTTTCTTT.

J is TRBJ1-4 and V is TRBV3-1 (or the pseudogene TRBV3-2); D is perhaps TRBD1 (5 bases). V was pared by 3 bases and J by 1 base, with 12 bases between. CDR3 length: 16 amino acids. Per germline, CDR1 LGHDT and CDR2 YNNKEL (reference sequence). The chain's CDR3 is CASSHQSGKTNEKLFF. CDR3 sequence (DNA): TGTGCCAGCAGCCACCAGTCAGGGAAAACTAATGAAAAACTGTTTTTT.

The rearrangement links TRBV2 to TRBJ1-6; 7 bases line up with TRBD1. In germline, CDR1 is SNHLY, CDR2 FYNNEI. Trimming removed 8 bases from V and 0 bases from J; junction bases left unmatched: 10. The CDR3 spans 17 residues. This chain's CDR3 is CASRLTGQSSYNSPLHF. CDR3 nucleotide sequence: TGTGCCAGCCGCCTGACGGGACAGAGCTCCTATAATTCACCCCTCCACTTT.

The chain carries TRBV15 and TRBJ1-6; unclear D gene. Germline CDR1 LNHNV, CDR2 YYDKDF (reference sequence). The CDR3 loop spans 13 amino acids. Trimming removed 1 base from V and 8 bases from J, with 6 bases in between. CDR3 nucleotides: TGTGCCACCAGCAGAGGGCCTTATTCACCCCTCCACTTT. Translation: CATSRGPYSPLHF.

V is TRBV9 and J is TRBJ2-7; unclear D gene. The CDR3 extends over 14 amino acids. CDR1 and CDR2 from the germline V gene are SGDLS and YYNGEE. The V end lost 0 bases, the J end lost 5 bases, and 12 bases lay between the germline ends. The CDR3, as DNA: TGTGCCAGCAGCGTAGCAACAGCCGCCCACGAGCAGTACTTC. It encodes CASSVATAAHEQYF.

The V call is TRBV12-3 or TRBV12-4, the J call TRBJ1-5, with no clear D. V was trimmed by 6 bases and J by 5 bases, leaving 8 bases between them. The CDR3 length is 12 residues. CDR3 in amino acids: CASSPTHQPQHF. CDR3 sequence (DNA): TGTGCCAGCAGCCCAACCCATCAGCCCCAGCATTTT.

This chain uses TRBV28 with TRBJ2-7; TRBD2 might be the D (5 bases). The V and J ends lost 1 base and 3 bases respectively, with 13 bases between them. Per the germline V gene, CDR1 is MDHEN and CDR2 is SYDVKM. The CDR3 contains 15 residues. CDR3 nucleotides: TGTGCCAGCAGTTTATCGCCCGGGGTGGGCTACGAGCAGTACTTC. Translation: CASSLSPGVGYEQYF.

This rearrangement joins TRBV5-5 to TRBJ2-5; D is ambiguous. The germline V gene has CDR1 SGHKS and CDR2 YYEKEE (reference sequence). Between the trimmed V and J ends, which lost 0 bases and 5 bases, there was a span of 5 bases. CDR3 length equals 12 residues. CDR3 DNA: TGTGCCAGCAGCTTGGTAGGGGAGACCCAGTACTTC. Translating it yields CASSLVGETQYF.

V is TRBV5-4 and J is TRBJ2-2; 7 nucleotides match TRBD2. V was clipped by 10 bases and J by 3 bases; unmatched bases: 9. CDR1 and CDR2 from the germline V gene are SGHNT and YYREEE (reference sequence). The CDR3 is 14 residues long. CDR3 sequence (DNA): TGTGCCTTCAGTGTAGCGGGTTACACCGGGGAGCTGTTTTTT. It translates to CAFSVAGYTGELFF. Combining the CDR3 with reference TRBV5-4 and TRBJ2-2 gives the whole variable domain ETGVTQSPTHLIKTRGQQVTLRCSSQSGHNTVSWYQQALGQGPQFIFQYYREEENGRGNFPPRFSGLQFPNYSSELNVNALELDDSALYLCAFSVAGYTGELFFGEGSRLTVL.

The chain recombines TRBV28 with TRBJ2-6, with D unresolved. Germline V gene data show CDR1 as MDHEN and CDR2 as SYDVKM. This CDR3 is 13 amino acids long. V was shortened by 8 bases and J by 0 bases, with 5 bases between the two germline ends. In DNA form, the CDR3 reads TGTGCCAGCGATTACTCTGGGGCCAACGTCCTGACTTTC. Protein product: CASDYSGANVLTF.

The chain carries TRBV2 and TRBJ1-5; no clear D. V lost 6 bases and J lost 3, with 12 bases in between. Germline CDR1 reads SNHLY; CDR2 reads FYNNEI. The CDR3 loop spans 14 amino acids. The CDR3 is CASSVQWDNQPQHF. The DNA of the CDR3 is TGTGCCAGCAGCGTACAGTGGGACAATCAGCCCCAGCATTTT.

This chain links TRBV27 with TRBJ2-7; 10 bases are shared with TRBD2. The CDR3 is 15 amino acids. Germline CDR1 MNHEY, CDR2 SMNVEV (reference sequence). V shed 2 bases, J shed 7 bases, and the junction held 8 bases outside the gene matches. The CDR3 DNA reads as TGTGCCAGCAGTTTAGACCTAGCGGGAGTTCGGGAGCAGTACTTC. Translated, it gives CASSLDLAGVREQYF.

The chain combines TRBV2 with TRBJ1-6, with D maybe TRBD1 (5 bases). Germline CDR1 SNHLY, CDR2 FYNNEI. V lost 4 bases and J lost 5, with 12 bases in between. CDR3 length: 15 amino acids. Written as DNA, the CDR3 is TGTGCCAGCAGTGCCCAGGGTTGGGATAATTCACCCCTCCACTTT. As protein: CASSAQGWDNSPLHF.

The chain uses TRBV27 and TRBJ1-5; no firm D call. V shed 2 bases and J shed 8 bases, with 10 bases lying between them. The CDR3 is 13 residues long. Germline CDR1 reads MNHEY; CDR2 reads SMNVEV (reference sequence). The CDR3 reads CASSLVAGEPQHF. The DNA for the CDR3 is TGTGCCAGCAGTTTAGTGGCGGGAGAGCCCCAGCATTTT.

V usage is TRBV19 and J usage is TRBJ1-1; 10 positions agree with TRBD1. The CDR3 has 14 residues. Germline loops: CDR1 LNHDA, CDR2 SQIVND (reference sequence). V was clipped by 6 bases and J by 7 bases; unmatched bases: 8. The CDR3 here is CASRGTGVFGEAFF. CDR3 bases: TGTGCCAGTAGAGGGACAGGGGTGTTTGGTGAAGCTTTCTTT.